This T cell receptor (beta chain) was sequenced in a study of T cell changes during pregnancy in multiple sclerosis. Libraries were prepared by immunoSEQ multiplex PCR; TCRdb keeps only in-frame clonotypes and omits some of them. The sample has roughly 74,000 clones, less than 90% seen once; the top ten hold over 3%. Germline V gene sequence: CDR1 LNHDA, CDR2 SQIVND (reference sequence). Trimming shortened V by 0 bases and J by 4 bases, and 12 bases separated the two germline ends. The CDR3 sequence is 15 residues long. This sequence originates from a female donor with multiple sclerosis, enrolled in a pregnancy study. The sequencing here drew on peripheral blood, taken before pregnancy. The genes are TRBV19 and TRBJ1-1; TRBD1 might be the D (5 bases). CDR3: CASSIEAGVRTEAFF. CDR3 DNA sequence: TGTGCCAGTAGTATAGAAGCGGGGGTGCGCACTGAAGCTTTCTTT.